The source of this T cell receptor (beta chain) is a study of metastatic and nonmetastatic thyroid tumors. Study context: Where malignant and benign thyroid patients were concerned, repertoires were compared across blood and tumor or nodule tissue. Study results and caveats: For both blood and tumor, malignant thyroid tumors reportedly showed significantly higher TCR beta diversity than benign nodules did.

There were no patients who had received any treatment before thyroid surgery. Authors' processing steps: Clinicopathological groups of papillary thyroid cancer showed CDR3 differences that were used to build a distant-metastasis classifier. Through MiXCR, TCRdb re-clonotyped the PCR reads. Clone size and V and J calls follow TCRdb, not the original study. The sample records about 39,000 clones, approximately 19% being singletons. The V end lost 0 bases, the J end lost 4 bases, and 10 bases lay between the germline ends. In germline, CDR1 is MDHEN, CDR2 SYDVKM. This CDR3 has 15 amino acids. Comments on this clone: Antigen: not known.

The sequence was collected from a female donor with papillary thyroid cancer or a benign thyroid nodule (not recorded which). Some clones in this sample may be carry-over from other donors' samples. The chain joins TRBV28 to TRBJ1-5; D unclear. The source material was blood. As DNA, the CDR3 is TGTGCCAGCAGTTTATGGACCTTGGGGAATCAGCCCCAGCATTTT. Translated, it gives CASSLWTLGNQPQHF.